This T cell receptor (beta chain) is drawn from a study of shared clonotypes between healthy human individuals. Every contributor of samples was a Caucasian grown-up residing in Nashville, Tennessee. The split of CD4+ cells yielded CD45RA+ naive and CD45RA-negative memory subsets. Some clones are missing from TCRdb's copy, which holds only in-frame ones; the method was immunoSEQ multiplex PCR. The repertoire has about 2.4 million clones, more than 85% of them found once; the top ten carry about 0.34%. The germline gives CDR1 MNHEY, CDR2 SVGAGI. V was pared by 0 bases and J by 3 bases, with 8 bases between. This CDR3 spans 14 amino acids.

Sequencing was done on a sample of naive CD4+ T cells from PBMCs. Subset denoted: CD45RA+ positively selected. The gene calls are TRBV6-5 and TRBJ2-5; D could derive from TRBD1 or TRBD2 (5 bases each). This clonotype originated in a man between 18 and 29 years old in good health. Some clones in this sample may be carry-over from other donors' samples. CDR3 amino acids: CASSYSMGEETQYF. DNA for the CDR3: TGTGCCAGCAGTTACTCGATGGGGGAAGAGACCCAGTACTTC.